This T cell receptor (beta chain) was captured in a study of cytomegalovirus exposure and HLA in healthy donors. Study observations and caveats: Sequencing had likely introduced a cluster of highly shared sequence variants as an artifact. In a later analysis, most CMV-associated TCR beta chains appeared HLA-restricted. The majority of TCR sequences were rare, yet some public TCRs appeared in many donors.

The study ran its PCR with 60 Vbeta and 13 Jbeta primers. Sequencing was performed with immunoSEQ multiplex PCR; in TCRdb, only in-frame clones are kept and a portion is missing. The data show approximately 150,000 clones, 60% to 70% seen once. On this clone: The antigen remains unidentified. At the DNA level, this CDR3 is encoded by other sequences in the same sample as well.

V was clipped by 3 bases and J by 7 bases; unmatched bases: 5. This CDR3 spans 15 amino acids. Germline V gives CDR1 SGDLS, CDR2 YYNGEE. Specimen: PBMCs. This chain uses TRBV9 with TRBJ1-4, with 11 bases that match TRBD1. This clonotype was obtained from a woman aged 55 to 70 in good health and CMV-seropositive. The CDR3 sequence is CASSARTGGGEKLFF. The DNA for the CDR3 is TGTGCCAGCAGCGCCAGGACAGGGGGCGGTGAAAAACTGTTTTTT.